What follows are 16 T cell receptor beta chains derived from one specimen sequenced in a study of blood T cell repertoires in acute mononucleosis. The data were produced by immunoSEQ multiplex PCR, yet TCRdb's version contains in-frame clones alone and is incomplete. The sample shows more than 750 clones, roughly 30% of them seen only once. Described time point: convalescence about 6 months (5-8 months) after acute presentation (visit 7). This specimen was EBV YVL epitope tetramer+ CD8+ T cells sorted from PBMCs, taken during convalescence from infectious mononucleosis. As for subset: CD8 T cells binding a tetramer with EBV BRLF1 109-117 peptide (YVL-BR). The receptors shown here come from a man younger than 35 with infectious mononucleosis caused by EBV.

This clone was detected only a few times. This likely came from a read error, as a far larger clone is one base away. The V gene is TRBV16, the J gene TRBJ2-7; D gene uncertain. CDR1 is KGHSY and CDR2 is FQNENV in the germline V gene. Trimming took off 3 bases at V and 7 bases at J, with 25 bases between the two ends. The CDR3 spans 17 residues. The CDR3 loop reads CASSQSLTALSGGEQYF. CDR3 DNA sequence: TGTGCCAGCAGCCAGTCATTAACAGCATTGAGTGGTGGTGAGCAGTACTTC.

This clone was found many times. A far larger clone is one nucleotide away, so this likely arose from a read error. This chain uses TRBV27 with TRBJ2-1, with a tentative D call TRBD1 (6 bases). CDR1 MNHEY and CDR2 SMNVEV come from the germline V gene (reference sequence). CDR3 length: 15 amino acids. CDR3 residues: CASSDFRQVDNGQFF. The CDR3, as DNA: TGTGCCAGCAGTGATTTCCGACAGGTGGACAATGGGCAGTTCTTC.

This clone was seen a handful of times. The CDR3 sequence is CASSSLTYNEQFF. CDR3 nucleotide sequence: TGTGCCAGCAGCTCCCTAACGTACAATGAGCAGTTCTTC. This chain links TRBV19 with TRBJ2-1; no clear D. This CDR3 comprises 13 residues. From germline, CDR1 is LNHDA and CDR2 SQIVND (reference sequence). The V gene lost 9 bases and the J gene lost 4 bases, with 13 bases spanning the gap.

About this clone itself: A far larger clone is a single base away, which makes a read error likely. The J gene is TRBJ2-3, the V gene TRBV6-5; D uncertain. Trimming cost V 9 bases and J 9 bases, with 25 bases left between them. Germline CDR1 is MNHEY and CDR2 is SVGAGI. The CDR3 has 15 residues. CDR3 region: CARSALLGSASTQYF. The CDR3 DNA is TGTGCCAGGAGTGCCCTACTTGGGTCAGCGTCGACGCAGTATTTT.

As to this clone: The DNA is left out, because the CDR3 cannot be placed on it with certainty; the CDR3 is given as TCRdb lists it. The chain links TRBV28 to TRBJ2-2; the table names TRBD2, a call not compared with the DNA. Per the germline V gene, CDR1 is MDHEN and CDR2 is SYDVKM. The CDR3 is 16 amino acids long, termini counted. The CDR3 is CAAVFIYSSTPGSCFF.

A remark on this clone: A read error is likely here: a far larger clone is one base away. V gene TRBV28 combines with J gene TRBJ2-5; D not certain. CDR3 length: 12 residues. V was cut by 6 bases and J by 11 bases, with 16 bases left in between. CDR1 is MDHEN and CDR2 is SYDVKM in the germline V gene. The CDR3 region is CASSRYSMEQYF. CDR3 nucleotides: TGTGCCAGCAGCCGTTACTCAATGGAGCAGTACTTC.

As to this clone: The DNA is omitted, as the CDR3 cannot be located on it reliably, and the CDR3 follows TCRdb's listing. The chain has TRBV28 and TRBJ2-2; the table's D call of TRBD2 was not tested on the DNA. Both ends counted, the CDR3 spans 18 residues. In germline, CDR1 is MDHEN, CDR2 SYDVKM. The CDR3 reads CASSFFYLQLNTGELFFF.

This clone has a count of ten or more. In DNA, the CDR3 is TGTGCCAGCAGTTTATCGCCTAGCGGCTACGAGCAGTACTTC. It specifies CASSLSPSGYEQYF. The chain is built from TRBV13 and TRBJ2-7, with 7 bases aligning to TRBD2. The length of the CDR3 is 14 residues. J was trimmed by 3 bases and V by 6 bases; bases with no gene match: 8. Germline-derived CDR1 and CDR2 are PRHDT and FYEKMQ (reference sequence).

As DNA, the CDR3 is TGCGCCAGACCCTTTGAGGCGCCCGGGGAACGAGAGTACTTC. Encoded protein: CARPFEAPGEREYF. The chain links TRBV23-1 to TRBJ2-7; the D gene is possibly TRBD2 (5 bases). TRBV23-1 is recorded as an ORF, its role being uncertain. The CDR3 runs to 14 residues. V was trimmed by 9 bases and J by 11 bases, leaving 26 bases between them.

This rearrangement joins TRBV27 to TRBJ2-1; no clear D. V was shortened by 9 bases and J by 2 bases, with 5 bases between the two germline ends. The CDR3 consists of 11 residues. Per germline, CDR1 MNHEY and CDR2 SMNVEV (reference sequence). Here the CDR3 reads CASTAYNEQFF. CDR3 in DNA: TGTGCCAGTACGGCCTACAATGAGCAGTTCTTC.

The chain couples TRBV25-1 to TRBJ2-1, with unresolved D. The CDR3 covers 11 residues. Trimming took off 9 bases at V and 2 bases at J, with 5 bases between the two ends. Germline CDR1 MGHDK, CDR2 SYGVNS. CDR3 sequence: CASTAYNEQFF. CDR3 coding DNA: TGTGCCAGTACGGCCTACAATGAGCAGTTCTTC.

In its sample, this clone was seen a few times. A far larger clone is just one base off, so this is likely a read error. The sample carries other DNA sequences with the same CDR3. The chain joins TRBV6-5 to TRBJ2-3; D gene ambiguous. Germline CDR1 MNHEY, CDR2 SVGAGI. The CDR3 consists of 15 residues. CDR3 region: CASSALLGSASTQFF. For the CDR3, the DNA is TGTGCCAGCAGTGCCCTACTTGGGTCAGCGTCGACGCAGTTTTTT.

This chain's CDR3 is CAAQALYNEQFF. CDR3 DNA: TGTGCCGCCCAGGCTCTTTACAATGAGCAGTTCTTC. The chain carries TRBV6-6 and TRBJ2-1; D is uncertain. This CDR3 has 12 amino acids. The germline V gene has CDR1 MNHNY and CDR2 SVGAGI (reference sequence). V dropped 11 bases and J dropped 4 bases, with 12 bases sitting between them.

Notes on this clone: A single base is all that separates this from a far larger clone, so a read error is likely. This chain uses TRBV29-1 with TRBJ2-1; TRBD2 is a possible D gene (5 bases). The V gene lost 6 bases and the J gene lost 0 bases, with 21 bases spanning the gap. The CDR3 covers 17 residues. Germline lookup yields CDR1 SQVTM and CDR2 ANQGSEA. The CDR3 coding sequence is TGCAGCGTGGGCGGGTCGTACGATAGGAGCTCCTACAATGAGCAGTTCTTC. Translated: CSVGGSYDRSSYNEQFF.

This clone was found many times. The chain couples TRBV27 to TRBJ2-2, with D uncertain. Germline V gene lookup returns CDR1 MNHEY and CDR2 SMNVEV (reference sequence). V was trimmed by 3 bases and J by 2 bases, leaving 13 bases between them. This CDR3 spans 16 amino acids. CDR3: CASSFYLQLNTGELFF. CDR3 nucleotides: TGTGCCAGCAGTTTTTATTTACAGCTCAACACCGGGGAGCTGTTTTTT.

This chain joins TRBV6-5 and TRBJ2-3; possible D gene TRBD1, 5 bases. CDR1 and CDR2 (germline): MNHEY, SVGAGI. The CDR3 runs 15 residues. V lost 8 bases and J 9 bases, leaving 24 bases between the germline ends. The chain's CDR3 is CASCALLGSGWTQYF. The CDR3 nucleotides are TGTGCCAGCTGTGCCCTACTTGGGTCAGGGTGGACGCAGTATTTT.